The 20 T cell receptor beta chains below all came from one sample that was sequenced in a study of tumor and adjacent non-tumor tissue in lung cancer. TCRbeta libraries were built with three rounds of nested PCR, modified from ARM-PCR. From the multiplex PCR reads, TCRdb called clonotypes with MiXCR, one entry per CDR3 protein. The sample shows about 50,000 distinct CDR3 sequences, just under 75% of them seen only once. No cell sorting was done before RNA was extracted from the tissue. Distant lung tissue was collected more than 3 cm away from the tumor edge. The sample consisted of distant non-tumor lung tissue. The receptors derive from a woman aged 55 to 70 with non-small cell lung cancer.

Worth noting for this clonotype: Just one base apart from a much larger clone, this may be a read error. The chain carries TRBV28 and TRBJ2-2, with no clear D. With 8 bases removed from V and 6 bases from J, the gap between germline ends came to 16 bases. Germline CDR1 MDHEN, CDR2 SYDVKM. The CDR3 loop spans 14 amino acids. CDR3 amino acids: CASCPLTAPGELFF. CDR3 DNA: TGTGCCAGCTGTCCCCTGACCGCCCCCGGGGAGCTGTTTTTT.

Regarding this clonotype: Here the CDR3 omits its conserved ending phenylalanine or tryptophan, so a read error is the likely source. The chain combines TRBV6-2 or TRBV6-3 with TRBJ2-5; D not resolved. Trimming left V 1 base short and J 3 bases short, with 9 bases between. The length of the CDR3 is 14 residues. Germline CDR1 MNHEY, CDR2 SVGEGT. DNA for the CDR3: TGTGCCAGCAGTTACTTAGGGCTGGAAGAGACCCAGTACCTC. Translation gives CASSYLGLEETQYL.

This clonotype was recorded once. J is TRBJ1-3 and V is TRBV11-3, with TRBD1 as a possible D gene (5 bases). Trimming shortened V by 4 bases and J by 5 bases, and 15 bases separated the two germline ends. The CDR3 extends over 15 amino acids. The germline gives CDR1 SGHNT, CDR2 YENEEA. The CDR3 is CASSSSGVTRNTIYF. Written as DNA, the CDR3 is TGTGCCAGCAGCTCATCGGGGGTCACTAGAAACACCATATATTTT. The full variable domain, its missing parts supplied by reference TRBV11-3 and TRBJ1-3, is EAGVVQSPRYKIIEKKQPVAFWCNPISGHNTLYWYLQNLGQGPELLIRYENEEAVDDSQLPKDRFSAERLKGVDSTLKIQPAELGDSAVYLCASSSSGVTRNTIYFGEGSWLTVV.

About this clonotype itself: One junction end does not reproduce the germline sequence, and a read error may be involved. The chain joins TRBV6-1 to TRBJ2-2; a possible D gene is TRBD2 (5 bases). The CDR3 spans 13 residues. The V gene's germline CDR1 is MNHNS and CDR2 SASEGT. The CDR3 sequence: CVSNGRNTGVLFF. As DNA, the CDR3 is TGTGTCAGCAACGGACGCAACACCGGGGTGCTGTTTTTT.

Notes on this clonotype: At one of its ends the junction is not consistent with the germline gene, which may arise from a read error. This chain uses TRBV12-3 or TRBV12-4 with TRBJ2-3; TRBD2 matches 12 bases. The CDR3 is made up of 18 amino acids. CDR3 sequence: CAGSLALLAGGVTDTQYF. In DNA, the CDR3 is TGTGCCGGCAGTTTAGCACTCCTAGCGGGGGGGGTGACAGATACGCAGTATTTT.

The CDR3 bases are TGCAGCGCTGATGGGCTGAATACCGGGGAGCTGTTTTTT. This encodes CSADGLNTGELFF. This chain links TRBV29-1 with TRBJ2-2; D call uncertain. Germline loops: CDR1 SQVTM, CDR2 ANQGSEA. Trimming cost V 7 bases and J 5 bases, with 14 bases left between them. The CDR3 runs 13 residues.

To note about this clonotype: One junction end does not reproduce the germline sequence, and a read error may be involved. The chain recombines TRBV6-5 with TRBJ2-7; D perhaps matches TRBD2 (5 bases). The CDR3 loop spans 15 amino acids. Germline-derived CDR1 and CDR2 are MNHEY and SVGAGI. DNA for the CDR3: TGTGCCAGCAGTTACTCTAACGGGGTGTACTACGAGCACTACTTC. As protein: CASSYSNGVYYEHYF.

On this clonotype: The junction departs from germline at one end; a sequencing error may be responsible. The J gene is TRBJ2-1, the V gene TRBV28; no reliable D call. The CDR3 has 13 residues. CDR1 and CDR2 (germline): MDHEN, SYDVKM. The CDR3 loop is CATSLSRYNEQSF. Written as DNA, the CDR3 is TGTGCCACCAGTTTATCCCGATACAATGAGCAGTCCTTC.

In the case of this clonotype: Relative to the germline gene, one junction end is altered; a read error may explain this. The chain combines TRBV2 with TRBJ2-2; 9 positions match TRBD2. The germline V gene has CDR1 SNHLY and CDR2 FYNNEI. The CDR3 contains 17 residues. CDR3 protein: CASSLSKLAGRVGEPFF. The DNA for the CDR3 is TGTGCCAGCAGCTTATCAAAGCTAGCGGGAAGGGTCGGGGAGCCGTTTTTT.

This clonotype was seen only a few times. The conserved final phenylalanine or tryptophan is absent from the CDR3, which likely points to a read error. The chain carries TRBV4-1 and TRBJ2-3; D uncertain. The germline V gene has CDR1 MGHRA and CDR2 YSYEKL. This CDR3 spans 13 amino acids. The V end was cut by 8 bases, the J end by 2 bases, with 11 bases between. For the CDR3, the DNA is TGCGCCAGCTCGGAACAGTCCACAGATACGCAGTATTCT. It is translated as CASSEQSTDTQYS.

About this clonotype: One end of the junction does not line up with germline, which may come from a read error. The V gene is TRBV4-3, the J gene TRBJ2-7, with 8 bases matching TRBD2. The CDR3 consists of 17 residues. Germline V gives CDR1 LGHNA, CDR2 YSLEER. The CDR3 sequence is CASSQGSRGGLTYEQNF. Here the CDR3 DNA reads TGCGCCAGCAGTCAAGGGAGCCGGGGGGGACTTACCTACGAGCAGAACTTC.

This chain uses TRBV10-3 with TRBJ2-1, with D perhaps TRBD1 (5 bases). The CDR3 is made up of 15 amino acids. The germline gives CDR1 ENHRY, CDR2 SYGVKD. Trimming removed 7 bases from V and 4 bases from J, with 17 bases in between. The CDR3 DNA is TGTGCCATCACTTTAGGTAGGGGCAAGTACAATGAGCAGTTCTTC. This encodes CAITLGRGKYNEQFF.

CDR3 region: CANSRGQKATQYF. The CDR3 bases are TGTGCCAACAGCCGGGGACAGAAGGCGACCCAGTACTTC. The V call is TRBV6-2 or TRBV6-3, the J call TRBJ2-5, with TRBD1 matching 7 bases. The V segment lost 10 bases and the J segment 7 bases; nucleotides outside the gene matches: 12. The CDR3 sequence is 13 residues long. Germline lookup yields CDR1 MNHEY and CDR2 SVGEGT.

The rearrangement links TRBV4-1 to TRBJ1-5; D is perhaps TRBD1 (5 bases). Germline loops: CDR1 MGHRA, CDR2 YSYEKL. V lost 4 bases to trimming and J lost 4 bases, with 11 bases between them. The length of the CDR3 is 14 residues. The CDR3 DNA follows: TGCGCCAGCAGCCGTTCGGGGGGTAATCAGCCCCAGCATTTT. Amino acid sequence: CASSRSGGNQPQHF.

This clonotype was detected a few times. Since a much larger clone is just one base distant, this may be a read error. V usage is TRBV28 and J usage is TRBJ2-7, with D maybe TRBD2 (7 bases). Per the germline V gene, CDR1 is MDHEN and CDR2 is SYDVKM. This CDR3 has 13 residues. The chain's CDR3 is CVSSPGGLREQYF. The CDR3, as DNA: TGTGTCAGCAGTCCCGGGGGGCTGAGGGAGCAGTACTTC.

On this clonotype: Here the CDR3 omits its conserved ending phenylalanine or tryptophan, so a read error is the likely source. The gene calls are TRBV4-3 and TRBJ2-2; D might be TRBD1 or TRBD2, each matching 5 bases. The germline V gene encodes CDR1 LGHNA and CDR2 YSLEER. This CDR3 has 16 amino acids. The CDR3 DNA reads as TGCGCCAGCAGACAAGACCGAAGCTGGGGGACCGGGGAGCTGTTTTTG. It specifies CASRQDRSWGTGELFL.

With regard to this clonotype: At one end, the junction sequence differs from germline, possibly due to a read error. The chain employs TRBV29-1 and TRBJ2-5; D ambiguous. CDR1 and CDR2 (germline): SQVTM, ANQGSEA. This CDR3 spans 15 amino acids. CDR3 bases: TGCAACGTTGAAGGGCCCACGAGAAAAGTAGAGACCCAGTACTTC. Translated: CNVEGPTRKVETQYF.

On this clonotype itself: A clone one base away is much larger, so this may be a read error. CDR3 in DNA: TGTGCCAGCGGCTTAGCTTCGACAGGGGTAGAGCAGTACTTC. Amino acid sequence: CASGLASTGVEQYF. The rearrangement uses TRBV7-9 and TRBJ2-7, with 8 nucleotides matching TRBD1. CDR3 size: 14 residues. Germline V gene lookup returns CDR1 SEHNR and CDR2 FQNEAQ (reference sequence).

Notes on this clonotype: Sequence at one end of the junction differs from germline and may be a read error. The chain couples TRBV4-3 to TRBJ1-3, with 8 bases lining up with TRBD1. The CDR3 consists of 14 residues. Germline loops: CDR1 LGHNA, CDR2 YSLEER. Written as DNA, the CDR3 is TGCGCAAGCAGTCTCGTGGGACAGGACAACACCATATATTTT. Protein: CASSLVGQDNTIYF.

This clonotype was seen repeatedly, ten times or more. The genes are TRBV24-1 and TRBJ2-2; D possibly corresponds to TRBD1 (6 bases). Trimming pared 2 bases from V and 4 bases from J, leaving 7 bases between. Germline CDR1 reads KGHDR; CDR2 reads SFDVKD. CDR3 length: 14 residues. The CDR3 reads CATSDWGPTGELFF. The CDR3 region has the DNA TGTGCCACCAGTGATTGGGGGCCCACCGGGGAGCTGTTTTTT.